The subject of this entry is one T cell receptor beta chain. Authors' methods: It was from reference gene primer amplification that nucleated cell counts were estimated. Using immunoSEQ multiplex PCR, the repertoire was profiled, and TCRdb retains in-frame clones only, with some absent. V and J calls and clone size are copied from that table; D and trimming were computed from the DNA. The sample contains hundreds of thousands of clones, 75% to 85% of which appear only once. The sample comes from a study of blood T cell repertoires in COVID-19. Study details: The study drew acute and convalescent COVID-19 samples from the United States, Italy and Spain.

From germline, CDR1 is SGHDT and CDR2 YYEEEE. With V trimmed by 4 bases and J by 6 bases, 4 bases remained unmatched. The CDR3 contains 15 residues. This chain uses TRBV5-6 with TRBJ2-7; 16 bases are shared with TRBD2. Material: peripheral blood. The receptor was isolated from a man in his fifties or sixties with active or convalescent COVID-19. The CDR3 reads CASSPGLAGGAEQYF. Here the CDR3 DNA reads TGTGCCAGCAGCCCGGGACTAGCGGGAGGGGCCGAGCAGTACTTC. The complete variable domain, with remaining parts taken from reference TRBV5-6 and TRBJ2-7, reads DAGVTQSPTHLIKTRGQQVTLRCSPKSGHDTVSWYQQALGQGPQFIFQYYEEEERQRGNFPDRFSGHQFPNYSSELNVNALLLGDSALYLCASSPGLAGGAEQYFGPGTRLTVT.